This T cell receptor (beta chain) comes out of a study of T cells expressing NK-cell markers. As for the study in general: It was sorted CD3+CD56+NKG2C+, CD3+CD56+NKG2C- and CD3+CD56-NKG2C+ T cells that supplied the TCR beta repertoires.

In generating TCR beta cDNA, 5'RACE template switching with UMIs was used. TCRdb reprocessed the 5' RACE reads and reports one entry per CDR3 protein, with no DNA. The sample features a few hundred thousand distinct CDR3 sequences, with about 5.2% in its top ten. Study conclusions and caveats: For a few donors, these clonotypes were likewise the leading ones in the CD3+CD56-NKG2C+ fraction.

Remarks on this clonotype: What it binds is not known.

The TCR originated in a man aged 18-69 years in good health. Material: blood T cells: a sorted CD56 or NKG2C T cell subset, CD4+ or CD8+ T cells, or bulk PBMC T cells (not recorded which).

CDR3 sequence reads: CASSTKGRGYQETQYF. The chain combines TRBV18 with TRBJ2-5; with no DNA, the TCRdb D assignment of TRBD1 cannot be verified. This CDR3 has 16 residues. From germline, CDR1 is KGHSH and CDR2 LQKENI.